This T cell receptor (beta chain) stems from a study of blood T cell repertoires in COVID-19. On the study more broadly: Sample material is recorded as cDNA or gDNA derived from T cells, B-cell-depleted T cells, or PBMCs.

Authors' methods: Amplifying reference gene primers gave estimates of nucleated cell counts. The method was immunoSEQ multiplex PCR; TCRdb's version includes in-frame clones alone and lacks a portion of them. The DNA was the basis for D and trimming; V, J and clone size are from that table. This sample has around 360,000 clones; about 88% occur once, and the top ten carry roughly 3%. The CDR3 is 16 residues long. The ends were cut back, 8 bases at V and 0 bases at J, with 17 bases in the middle. Germline CDR1 MDHEN, CDR2 SYDVKM. Clinical history reported by participants formed the basis on which cohorts were assigned. The study counted Cohort 3 donors as recovered given two negative PCRs, clearance, or symptom resolution.

V gene TRBV28 combines with J gene TRBJ1-5; D is perhaps TRBD1 (6 bases). The TCR comes from a woman aged 25 to 39 who had recovered from COVID-19. Sequenced sample: PBMCs or T cells enriched from blood (not recorded which). Here the CDR3 reads CASFTGTVYSNQPQHF. The CDR3 nucleotides are TGTGCCAGCTTTACAGGGACCGTGTATAGCAATCAGCCCCAGCATTTT.